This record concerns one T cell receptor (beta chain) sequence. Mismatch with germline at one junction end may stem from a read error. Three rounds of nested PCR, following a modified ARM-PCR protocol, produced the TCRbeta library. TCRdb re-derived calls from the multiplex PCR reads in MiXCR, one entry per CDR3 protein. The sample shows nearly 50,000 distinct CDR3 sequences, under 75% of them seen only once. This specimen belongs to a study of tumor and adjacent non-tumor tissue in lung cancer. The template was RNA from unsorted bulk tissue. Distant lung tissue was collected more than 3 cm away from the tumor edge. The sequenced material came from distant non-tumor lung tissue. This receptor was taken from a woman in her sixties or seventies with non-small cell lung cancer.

CDR3 bases: TGTACCAGCAGCTTAGCGGGAGCCTCCCAAGAGACCCAGAACTTT. This encodes CTSSLAGASQETQNF. The chain employs TRBV11-3 and TRBJ2-5; TRBD2 aligns across 9 bases. The CDR3 is 15 residues long. CDR1 and CDR2 from the germline V gene are SGHNT and YENEEA. Using reference TRBV11-3 and TRBJ2-5 for the parts outside the CDR3, the full variable domain is EAGVVQSPRYKIIEKKQPVAFWCNPISGHNTLYWYLQNLGQGPELLIRYENEEAVDDSQLPKDRFSAERLKGVDSTLKIQPAELGDSAVYLCTSSLAGASQETQNFGPGTRLLVL.